This entry lists 14 T cell receptor beta chains sequenced from one sample in a study of blood T cells in healthy people across ages. Then a second PCR, running roughly 7 to 11 cycles, was carried out with a sample-barcoded 5' primer and a J-beta primer mix. From the 5' RACE reads, TCRdb called clonotypes with MiXCR, one entry per CDR3 protein. The data show fewer than 900,000 distinct CDR3 sequences, around 46% seen once. The sequencing input was blood. These receptor sequences come from a woman aged 60-70 years in good health.

The chain is built from TRBV18 and TRBJ2-3, with 8 bases lining up with TRBD1. After removal of 5 bases from V and 4 bases from J, the junction contained 2 bases not matched to a gene. The CDR3 is 13 amino acids. Germline V gene lookup returns CDR1 KGHSH and CDR2 LQKENI. CDR3 protein: CASSGTGADTQYF. The CDR3 DNA is TGTGCCAGCTCAGGGACAGGAGCAGATACGCAGTATTTT.

This clonotype was observed a few times. V gene TRBV7-8 combines with J gene TRBJ2-5, with 8 positions matching TRBD1. After removal of 3 bases from V and 5 bases from J, the junction contained 11 bases not matched to a gene. The CDR3 is made up of 16 amino acids. The germline V gene encodes CDR1 SGHVS and CDR2 FQNEAQ. The CDR3 region has the DNA TGTGCCAGCAGCTTTATAGGTCAGGGGGCGGCGGAGACCCAGTACTTC. This translates into CASSFIGQGAAETQYF.

This clonotype has more than one count but fewer than ten. This sequence joins TRBV20-1 and TRBJ2-1; D is unresolved. Trimming removed 5 bases at V and 7 bases at J, with 15 bases between. This CDR3 region has 13 residues. Germline CDR1 reads DFQATT; CDR2 reads SNEGSKA (reference sequence). The CDR3 protein is CSAGGPGLNEQFF. CDR3 sequence (DNA): TGCAGTGCTGGCGGACCGGGTTTGAATGAGCAGTTCTTC.

This rearrangement joins TRBV20-1 to TRBJ1-5, with no clear D. Per germline, CDR1 DFQATT and CDR2 SNEGSKA (reference sequence). This CDR3 spans 13 amino acids. V was cut by 3 bases and J by 7 bases, with 13 bases left in between. The CDR3 loop reads CSASGASHQPQHF. The CDR3 bases are TGCAGTGCTAGTGGCGCAAGCCACCAGCCCCAGCATTTT.

The V call is TRBV20-1, the J call TRBJ1-2; the D gene is possibly TRBD1 (6 bases). V was clipped by 3 bases and J by 8 bases, with 13 bases between them. The length of the CDR3 is 12 residues. Germline V lookup: CDR1 DFQATT, CDR2 SNEGSKA (reference sequence). This CDR3 is CSASRDKAGYTF. CDR3 nucleotides: TGCAGTGCTAGCCGGGACAAAGCCGGCTACACCTTC.

This clonotype was recorded once. The gene calls are TRBV7-6 and TRBJ2-5; 9 nucleotides agree with TRBD1. The J call is in doubt because the DNA end fits TRBJ2-7 better. The CDR3 length is 15 residues. CDR1 SGHVS and CDR2 FNYEAQ come from the germline V gene. The CDR3 here is CASSSDDRGAYEQYF. CDR3 sequence (DNA): TGTGCCAGCAGCTCCGACGACAGGGGGGCCTACGAGCAGTACTTC.

This clonotype was detected only a few times. This CDR3 is CASRKGQGSANYGYTF. The CDR3 DNA reads as TGTGCCAGCAGGAAGGGACAGGGCTCGGCGAACTATGGCTACACCTTC. The chain is built from TRBV12-3 or TRBV12-4 and TRBJ1-2; 9 nucleotides line up with TRBD1. The CDR3 totals 16 residues. J was trimmed by 2 bases and V by 6 bases; bases with no gene match: 10.

This clonotype has a handful of counts. The gene calls are TRBV28 and TRBJ1-1, with TRBD1 identical over 8 bases. The length of the CDR3 is 14 residues. J was trimmed by 0 bases and V by 6 bases; bases with no gene match: 3. The V gene's germline CDR1 is MDHEN and CDR2 SYDVKM. The chain's CDR3 is CASRAGGLNTEAFF. The CDR3 nucleotides read TGTGCCAGCAGAGCAGGGGGCCTGAACACTGAAGCTTTCTTT.

Of note for this clonotype: A much larger clone lies one base from this, so it may be a read error. The chain uses TRBV11-2 and TRBJ2-3, with D unclear. V was pared by 4 bases and J by 4 bases, with 12 bases between. There are 14 residues in the CDR3. CDR1 and CDR2 (germline): SGHAT, FQNNGV. The CDR3 loop reads CASSSLSLADTQYF. CDR3 nucleotides: TGTGCCAGCAGCTCCCTCTCTCTAGCAGATACGCAGTATTTT.

A few counts support this clonotype. The chain recombines TRBV3-1 with TRBJ2-2; 7 positions match TRBD1. The CDR3 is 14 residues long. V was clipped by 4 bases and J by 4 bases; unmatched bases: 3. Germline CDR1 reads LGHDT; CDR2 reads YNNKEL (reference sequence). The CDR3 region is CASSPYRGTGELFF. The CDR3 DNA is TGTGCCAGCAGCCCCTACAGGGGCACCGGGGAGCTGTTTTTT.

The rearrangement joins TRBV24-1 to TRBJ1-4, with 8 bases aligning to TRBD1. Germline V gene lookup returns CDR1 KGHDR and CDR2 SFDVKD. The V gene end was trimmed by 3 bases and the J gene end by 5 bases; junction bases not matched to a gene: 4. The CDR3 covers 15 residues. The CDR3 DNA reads as TGTGCCACCAGTGATGGGACAGGCGGAAATGAAAAACTGTTTTTT. Its protein product is CATSDGTGGNEKLFF.

This clonotype was recorded a few times. The rearrangement links TRBV28 to TRBJ2-7; D may be TRBD2 (6 bases). V was clipped by 3 bases and J by 0 bases, with 15 bases between them. The CDR3 has 16 amino acids. CDR1 is MDHEN, CDR2 SYDVKM, per germline. The CDR3 region is CASSLGGGILSYEQYF. DNA for the CDR3: TGTGCCAGCAGTTTGGGGGGAGGCATCCTCTCCTACGAGCAGTACTTC.

The V call is TRBV7-9, the J call TRBJ1-1; weak D call: TRBD1 (5 bases). Germline CDR1 is SEHNR and CDR2 is FQNEAQ (reference sequence). This CDR3 is built from 13 residues. V was cut by 5 bases and J by 4 bases, with 11 bases left in between. DNA for the CDR3: TGTGCCAGCAGCGAAATGGGGACCACTGAAGCTTTCTTT. Its protein is CASSEMGTTEAFF.

V and J are TRBV2 and TRBJ2-6, with D perhaps matching TRBD2 (6 bases). CDR1 and CDR2 from the germline V gene are SNHLY and FYNNEI. The V end lost 7 bases, the J end lost 4 bases, and 11 bases lay between the germline ends. The CDR3 covers 14 residues. The CDR3 region has the DNA TGTGCCAGCATCCCGGGGGAAGGGGCCAACGTCCTGACTTTC. Protein product: CASIPGEGANVLTF.